This T cell receptor (beta chain) was sequenced for a study of blood T cell repertoires in COVID-19. Study information: Acute and convalescent COVID-19 specimens originated in the United States, Italy and Spain. Sources were T cells, B-cell-depleted T cells, or PBMCs; the material itself was cDNA or gDNA.

Source study methods: Researchers report that nucleated cell counts were estimated from reference gene primer amplification. Some clones are missing from TCRdb's copy, which holds only in-frame ones; the method was immunoSEQ multiplex PCR. The V and J calls and clone size come from that table; D and trimming were worked out from the DNA. The sample has roughly 290,000 clones, 75% to 90% seen once. CDR3 length: 12 residues. Germline lookup yields CDR1 MDHEN and CDR2 SYDVKM. V was cut by 4 bases and J by 8 bases, with 11 bases left in between. Sequenced input: peripheral blood. The TCR comes from a man aged 25-45 years with acute or convalescent COVID-19. The rearrangement uses TRBV28 and TRBJ1-2; D is ambiguous. The CDR3 bases are TGTGCCAGCAGTTCCTCCTCACGGGGCTACACCTTC. This encodes CASSSSSRGYTF.